The 11 T cell receptor beta chains listed next were all sequenced from one sample in a study of graft-versus-host responses after intestinal transplantation. The method was immunoSEQ multiplex PCR; TCRdb's version includes in-frame clones alone and lacks a portion of them. The table lists tens of thousands of clones, around 90% of them singletons. Specimen: PBMCs, collected around 120 days after intestinal transplantation. These receptors all stem from a human patient who received an intestinal transplant, so some T cells may come from the graft donor.

V and J are TRBV29-1 and TRBJ2-3, with 12 positions matching TRBD2. This CDR3 region has 17 residues. From germline, CDR1 is SQVTM and CDR2 ANQGSEA. The CDR3 DNA follows: TGCCCCCCGGTACTAGCGGGGGGAAGCCGGGTCACAGATACGCAGTATTTT. Protein product: CPPVLAGGSRVTDTQYF.

This chain joins TRBV19 and TRBJ1-5; D unresolved. The CDR3 is 11 residues long. CDR1 is LNHDA, CDR2 SQIVND, per germline (reference sequence). Trimming pared 11 bases from V and 3 bases from J, leaving 8 bases between. The CDR3 sequence: CAVGDNQPQHF. The DNA of the CDR3 is TGTGCCGTGGGAGACAATCAGCCCCAGCATTTT.

V gene TRBV29-1 combines with J gene TRBJ2-7; 14 nucleotides line up with TRBD2. V lost 6 bases and J lost 1; bases outside the gene matches: 5. CDR3 length: 15 residues. The V gene's germline CDR1 is SQVTM and CDR2 ANQGSEA. The CDR3 region is CSVNGLAGGSYEQYF. Here the CDR3 DNA reads TGCAGCGTGAATGGACTAGCGGGGGGATCCTACGAGCAGTACTTC.

The rearrangement links TRBV27 to TRBJ2-2; 7 positions match TRBD2. V shed 0 bases and J 7 bases; nucleotides not matched to a gene: 11. The CDR3 runs to 17 residues. Germline CDR1 is MNHEY and CDR2 is SMNVEV (reference sequence). The CDR3 is CASSLSKASGAFGELFF. The CDR3 nucleotides are TGTGCCAGCAGTTTATCGAAGGCTAGCGGAGCCTTCGGGGAGCTGTTTTTT.

The chain recombines TRBV4-1 with TRBJ2-7, with 7 positions matching TRBD2. Germline values: CDR1 MGHRA, CDR2 YSYEKL. V lost 0 bases, J lost 4 bases, and 6 bases stayed unmatched. The CDR3 loop spans 15 amino acids. The CDR3 sequence is CASSQDLSGRYEQYF. The CDR3 DNA follows: TGCGCCAGCAGCCAAGATCTTAGCGGGCGATACGAGCAGTACTTC.

Sample share makes this clone medium-sized. The chain is built from TRBV11-2 and TRBJ1-4, with a weak D call TRBD1 (5 bases). The germline CDR1 and CDR2 sequences are SGHAT and FQNNGV. CDR3 length: 15 amino acids. Trimming took 1 base from V and 7 from J, leaving 13 bases between them. The DNA of the CDR3 is TGTGCCAGCAGCTTAGTTTCCGGGCAGGGTGAAAAACTGTTTTTT. It translates to CASSLVSGQGEKLFF.

CDR3 in amino acids: CASSLEPVGNSPLHF. CDR3 nucleotides: TGTGCCAGCAGCTTAGAGCCGGTGGGGAATTCACCCCTCCACTTT. The chain combines TRBV7-9 with TRBJ1-6; no firm D call. This CDR3 has 15 residues. Germline lookup yields CDR1 SEHNR and CDR2 FQNEAQ (reference sequence). Trimming stripped 1 base from V and 7 bases from J, with 11 bases between.

This sequence joins TRBV4-1 and TRBJ1-1; D possibly corresponds to TRBD1 (6 bases). CDR3 length equals 14 residues. V shed 7 bases and J shed 4 bases, with 16 bases lying between them. From germline, CDR1 is MGHRA and CDR2 YSYEKL. CDR3 DNA: TGCGCCAGCAAATCGACAGGTGGATTCACTGAAGCTTTCTTT. Protein product: CASKSTGGFTEAFF.

The chain employs TRBV5-5 and TRBJ1-5; no firm D call. The CDR3 is 20 amino acids. CDR1 SGHKS and CDR2 YYEKEE come from the germline V gene (reference sequence). V was pared by 0 bases and J by 0 bases, with 22 bases between. The CDR3 nucleotides read TGTGCCAGCAGCTTGGCGGAGAGTGCGCCACGAATTTATAGCAATCAGCCCCAGCATTTT. Translated, it gives CASSLAESAPRIYSNQPQHF.

This clone appeared a few times. The gene calls are TRBV19 and TRBJ1-1; D remains ambiguous. The CDR3 is made up of 14 amino acids. Trimming cost V 2 bases and J 6 bases, with 13 bases left between them. Germline V gene sequence: CDR1 LNHDA, CDR2 SQIVND (reference sequence). The CDR3 loop is CASSIRGLSSEAFF. Written as DNA, the CDR3 is TGTGCCAGTAGTATACGGGGTCTCTCTTCTGAAGCTTTCTTT.

This chain connects TRBV11-2 to TRBJ2-7; D is tentatively TRBD1 or TRBD2 (5 bases each). With 0 bases removed from V and 3 bases from J, the gap between germline ends came to 12 bases. The germline gives CDR1 SGHAT, CDR2 FQNNGV. This CDR3 is 15 amino acids long. CDR3 coding DNA: TGTGCCAGCAGCTTAGATCGTGGGGGTTTCTACGAGCAGTACTTC. This gives the protein CASSLDRGGFYEQYF.